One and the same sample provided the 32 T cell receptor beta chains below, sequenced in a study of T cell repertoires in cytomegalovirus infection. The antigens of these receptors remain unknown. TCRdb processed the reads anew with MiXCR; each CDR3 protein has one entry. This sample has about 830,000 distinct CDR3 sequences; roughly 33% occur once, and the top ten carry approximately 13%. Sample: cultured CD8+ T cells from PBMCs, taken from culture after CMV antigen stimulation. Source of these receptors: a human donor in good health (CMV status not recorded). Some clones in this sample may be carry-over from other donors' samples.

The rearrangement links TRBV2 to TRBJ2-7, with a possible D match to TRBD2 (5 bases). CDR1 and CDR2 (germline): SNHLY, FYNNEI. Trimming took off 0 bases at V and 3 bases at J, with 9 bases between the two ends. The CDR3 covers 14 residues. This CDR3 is CASSEAAGFYEQYV. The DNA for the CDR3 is TGTGCCAGCAGTGAAGCGGCGGGTTTCTACGAGCAGTACGTC.

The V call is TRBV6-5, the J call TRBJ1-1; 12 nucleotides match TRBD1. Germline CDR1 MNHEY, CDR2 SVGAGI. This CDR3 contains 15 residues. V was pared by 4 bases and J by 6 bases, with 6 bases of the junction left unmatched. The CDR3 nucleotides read TGTGCCAGCAGTTTCGGGACAGGGGGCTTCGCTGAAGCTTTCTTT. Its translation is CASSFGTGGFAEAFF.

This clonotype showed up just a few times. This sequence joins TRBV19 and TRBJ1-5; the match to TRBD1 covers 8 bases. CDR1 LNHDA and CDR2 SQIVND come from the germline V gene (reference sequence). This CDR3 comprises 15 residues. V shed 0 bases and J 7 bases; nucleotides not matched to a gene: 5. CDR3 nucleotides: TGTGCCAGTAGTATAGACAGGGGGCCAAAGCAGCCCCAGCATTTT. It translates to CASSIDRGPKQPQHF. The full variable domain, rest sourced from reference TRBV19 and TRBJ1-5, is DGGITQSPKYLFRKEGQNVTLSCEQNLNHDAMYWYRQDPGQGLRLIYYSQIVNDFQKGDIAEGYSVSREKKESFPLTVTSAQKNPTAFYLCASSIDRGPKQPQHFGDGTRLSIL.

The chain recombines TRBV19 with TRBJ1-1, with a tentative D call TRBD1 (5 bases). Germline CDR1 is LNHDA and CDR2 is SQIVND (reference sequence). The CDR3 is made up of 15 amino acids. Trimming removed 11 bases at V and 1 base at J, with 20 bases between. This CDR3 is CALLTGQGANTEAFF. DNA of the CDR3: TGTGCCCTACTAACAGGCCAAGGAGCGAACACTGAAGCTTTCTTT.

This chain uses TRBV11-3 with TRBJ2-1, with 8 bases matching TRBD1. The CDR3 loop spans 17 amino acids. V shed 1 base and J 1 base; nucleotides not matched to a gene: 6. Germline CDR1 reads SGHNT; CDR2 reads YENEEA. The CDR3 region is CASSLGHTGGSYNEQFF. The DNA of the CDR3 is TGTGCCAGCAGCTTAGGCCACACAGGGGGGTCCTACAATGAGCAGTTCTTC. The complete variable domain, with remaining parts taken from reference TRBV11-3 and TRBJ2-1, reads EAGVVQSPRYKIIEKKQPVAFWCNPISGHNTLYWYLQNLGQGPELLIRYENEEAVDDSQLPKDRFSAERLKGVDSTLKIQPAELGDSAVYLCASSLGHTGGSYNEQFFGPGTRLTVL.

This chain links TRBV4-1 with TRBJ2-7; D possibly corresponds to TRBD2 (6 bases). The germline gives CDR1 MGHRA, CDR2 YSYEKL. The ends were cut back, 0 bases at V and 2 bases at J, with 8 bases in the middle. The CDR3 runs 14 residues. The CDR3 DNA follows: TGCGCCAGCAGCCAAGAGGAGGGAGCCTACGAGCAGTACTTC. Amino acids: CASSQEEGAYEQYF.

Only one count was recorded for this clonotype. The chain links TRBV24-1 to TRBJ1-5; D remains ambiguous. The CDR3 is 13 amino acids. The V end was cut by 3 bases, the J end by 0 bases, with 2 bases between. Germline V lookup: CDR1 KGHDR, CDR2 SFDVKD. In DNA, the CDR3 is TGTGCCACCAGTGATAGTAGCAATCAGCCCCAGCATTTT. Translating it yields CATSDSSNQPQHF.

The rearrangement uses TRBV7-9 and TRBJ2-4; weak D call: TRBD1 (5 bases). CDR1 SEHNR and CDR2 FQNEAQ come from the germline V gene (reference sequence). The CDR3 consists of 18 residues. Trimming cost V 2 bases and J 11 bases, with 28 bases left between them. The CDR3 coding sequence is TGTGCCAGCAGCTTATACCCCCGAGACAGCCGAGTTGACGGCGTTCAGTACTTC. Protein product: CASSLYPRDSRVDGVQYF.

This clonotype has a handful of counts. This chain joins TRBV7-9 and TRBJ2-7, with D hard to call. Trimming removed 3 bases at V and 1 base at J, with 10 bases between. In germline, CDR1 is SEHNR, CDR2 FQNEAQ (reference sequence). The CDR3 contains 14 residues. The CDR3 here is CASSFGSFSYEQYF. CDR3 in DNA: TGTGCCAGCAGCTTTGGATCTTTTTCCTACGAGCAGTACTTC.

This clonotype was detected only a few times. CDR3: CASSENSGEITDTQYF. The CDR3 nucleotides read TGTGCCAGCAGTGAAAATAGCGGGGAGATCACAGATACGCAGTATTTT. The rearrangement links TRBV6-1 to TRBJ2-3, with 8 bases identical to TRBD2. Germline values: CDR1 MNHNS, CDR2 SASEGT. The V segment lost 2 bases and the J segment 2 bases; nucleotides outside the gene matches: 6. CDR3 size: 16 residues.

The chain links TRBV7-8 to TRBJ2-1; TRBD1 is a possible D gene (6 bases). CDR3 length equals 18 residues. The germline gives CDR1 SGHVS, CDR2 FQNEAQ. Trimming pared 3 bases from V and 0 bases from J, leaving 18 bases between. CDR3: CASSLPLTGKGSYNEQFF. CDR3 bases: TGTGCCAGCAGCTTGCCCCTCACAGGGAAGGGCTCCTACAATGAGCAGTTCTTC. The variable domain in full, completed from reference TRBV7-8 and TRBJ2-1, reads GAGVSQSPRYKVAKRGQDVALRCDPISGHVSLFWYQQALGQGPEFLTYFQNEAQLDKSGLPSDRFFAERPEGSVSTLKIQRTQQEDSAVYLCASSLPLTGKGSYNEQFFGPGTRLTVL.

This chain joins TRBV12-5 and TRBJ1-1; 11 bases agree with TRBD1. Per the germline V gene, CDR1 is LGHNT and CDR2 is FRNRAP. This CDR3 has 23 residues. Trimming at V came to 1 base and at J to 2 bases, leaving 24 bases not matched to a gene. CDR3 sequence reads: CASGLGHYGRRGQGAEENTEAFF. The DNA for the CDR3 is TGTGCTAGTGGTTTGGGACACTACGGAAGAAGAGGACAGGGGGCGGAGGAAAACACTGAAGCTTTCTTT.

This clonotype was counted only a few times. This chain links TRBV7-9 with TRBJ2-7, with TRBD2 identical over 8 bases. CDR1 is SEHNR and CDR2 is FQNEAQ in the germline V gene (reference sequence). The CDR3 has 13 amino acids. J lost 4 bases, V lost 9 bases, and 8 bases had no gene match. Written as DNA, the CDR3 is TGTGCCAGTACCGGGACTAGTGGTTACGAGCAGTACTTC. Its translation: CASTGTSGYEQYF.

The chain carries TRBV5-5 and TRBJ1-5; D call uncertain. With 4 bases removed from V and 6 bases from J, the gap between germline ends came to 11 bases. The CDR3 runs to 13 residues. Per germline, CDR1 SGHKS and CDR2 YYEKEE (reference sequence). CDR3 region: CASSLDIGQPQHF. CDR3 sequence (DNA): TGTGCCAGCAGCCTTGACATAGGTCAGCCCCAGCATTTT.

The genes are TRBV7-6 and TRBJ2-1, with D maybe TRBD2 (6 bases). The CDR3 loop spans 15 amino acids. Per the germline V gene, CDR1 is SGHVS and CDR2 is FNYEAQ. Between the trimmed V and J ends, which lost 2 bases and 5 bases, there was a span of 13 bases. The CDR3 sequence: CASSLRGLIDNEQFF. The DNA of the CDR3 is TGTGCCAGCAGCTTAAGAGGACTAATTGACAATGAGCAGTTCTTC. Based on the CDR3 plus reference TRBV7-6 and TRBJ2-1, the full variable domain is GAGVSQSPRYKVTKRGQDVALRCDPISGHVSLYWYRQALGQGPEFLTYFNYEAQQDKSGLPNDRFSAERPEGSISTLTIQRTEQRDSAMYRCASSLRGLIDNEQFFGPGTRLTVL.

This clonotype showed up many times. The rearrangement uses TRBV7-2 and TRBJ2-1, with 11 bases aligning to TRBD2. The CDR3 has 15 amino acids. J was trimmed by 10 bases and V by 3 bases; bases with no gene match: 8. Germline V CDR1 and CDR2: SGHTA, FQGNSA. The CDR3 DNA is TGTGCCAGCAGCTTCTTCCTAGCGGGGGGTTTGGAGCAGTTCTTC. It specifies CASSFFLAGGLEQFF.

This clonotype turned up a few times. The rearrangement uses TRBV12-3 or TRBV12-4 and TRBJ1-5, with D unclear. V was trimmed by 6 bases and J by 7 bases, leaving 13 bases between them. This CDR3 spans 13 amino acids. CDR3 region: CASSMPGKQPQHF. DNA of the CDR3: TGTGCCAGCAGCATGCCGGGTAAACAGCCCCAGCATTTT.

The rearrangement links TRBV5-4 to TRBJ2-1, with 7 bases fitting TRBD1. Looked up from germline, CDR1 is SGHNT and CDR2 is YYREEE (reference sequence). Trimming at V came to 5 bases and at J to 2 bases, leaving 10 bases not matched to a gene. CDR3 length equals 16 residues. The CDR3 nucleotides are TGTGCCAGCAGGCCTCCGACAGGGCATGCCTACAATGAGCAGTTCTTC. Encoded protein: CASRPPTGHAYNEQFF.

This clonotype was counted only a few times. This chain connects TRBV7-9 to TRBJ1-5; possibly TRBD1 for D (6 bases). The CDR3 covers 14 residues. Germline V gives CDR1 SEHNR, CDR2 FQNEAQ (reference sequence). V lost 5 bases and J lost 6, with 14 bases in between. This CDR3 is CASSITGSGQPQHF. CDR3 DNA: TGTGCCAGCAGCATAACAGGGTCTGGTCAGCCCCAGCATTTT.

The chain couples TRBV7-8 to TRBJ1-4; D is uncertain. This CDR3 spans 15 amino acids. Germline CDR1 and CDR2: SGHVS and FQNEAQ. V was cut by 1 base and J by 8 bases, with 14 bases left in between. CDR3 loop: CASSLEGSSKEKLFF. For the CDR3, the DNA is TGTGCCAGCAGCTTAGAAGGCTCAAGTAAGGAAAAACTGTTTTTT.

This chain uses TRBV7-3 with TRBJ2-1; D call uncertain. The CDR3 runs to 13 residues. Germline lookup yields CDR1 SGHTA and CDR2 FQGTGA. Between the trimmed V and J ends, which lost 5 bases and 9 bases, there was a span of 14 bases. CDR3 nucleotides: TGTGCCAGCAGCCCCCTCCAGCTGGGTGAGCAGTTCTTC. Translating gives CASSPLQLGEQFF.

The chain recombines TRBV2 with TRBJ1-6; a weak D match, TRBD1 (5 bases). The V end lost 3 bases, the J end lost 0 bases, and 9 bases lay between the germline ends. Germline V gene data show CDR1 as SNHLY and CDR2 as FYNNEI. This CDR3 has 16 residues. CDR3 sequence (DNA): TGTGCCAGCAGTGACATGGGGGGCTCCTATAATTCACCCCTCCACTTT. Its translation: CASSDMGGSYNSPLHF.

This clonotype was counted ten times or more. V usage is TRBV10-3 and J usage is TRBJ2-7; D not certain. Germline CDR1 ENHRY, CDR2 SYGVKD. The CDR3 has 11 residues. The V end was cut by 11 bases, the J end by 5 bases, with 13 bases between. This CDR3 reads CAYLGVNEQYV. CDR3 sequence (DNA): TGTGCCTACCTAGGAGTCAACGAGCAGTACGTC.

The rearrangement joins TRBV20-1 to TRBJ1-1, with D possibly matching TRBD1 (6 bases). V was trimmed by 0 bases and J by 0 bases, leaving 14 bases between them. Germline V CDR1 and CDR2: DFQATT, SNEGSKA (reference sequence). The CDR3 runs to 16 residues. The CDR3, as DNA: TGCAGTGCTAGAGATGGGATGACAGGAATGAACACTGAAGCTTTCTTT. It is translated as CSARDGMTGMNTEAFF.

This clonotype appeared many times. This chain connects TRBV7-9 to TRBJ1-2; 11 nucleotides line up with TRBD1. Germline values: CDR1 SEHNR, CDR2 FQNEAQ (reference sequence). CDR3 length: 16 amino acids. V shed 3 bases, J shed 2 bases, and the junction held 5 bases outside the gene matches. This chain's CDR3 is CASSLDRGRGNYGYTF. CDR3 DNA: TGTGCCAGCAGCTTGGACAGGGGGCGAGGGAACTATGGCTACACCTTC.

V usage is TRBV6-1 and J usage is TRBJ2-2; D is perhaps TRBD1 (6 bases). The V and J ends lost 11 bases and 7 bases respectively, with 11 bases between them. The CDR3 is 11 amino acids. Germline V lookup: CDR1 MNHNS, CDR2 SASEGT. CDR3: CALGDIGELFF. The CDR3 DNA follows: TGTGCCCTCGGGGACATCGGGGAGCTGTTTTTT.

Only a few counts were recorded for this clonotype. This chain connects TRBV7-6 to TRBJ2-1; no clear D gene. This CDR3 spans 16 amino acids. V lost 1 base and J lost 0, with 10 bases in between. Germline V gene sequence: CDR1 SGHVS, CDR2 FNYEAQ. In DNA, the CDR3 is TGTGCCAGCAGCTTAGAAAGCAGGAGCTCCTACAATGAGCAGTTCTTC. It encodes CASSLESRSSYNEQFF.

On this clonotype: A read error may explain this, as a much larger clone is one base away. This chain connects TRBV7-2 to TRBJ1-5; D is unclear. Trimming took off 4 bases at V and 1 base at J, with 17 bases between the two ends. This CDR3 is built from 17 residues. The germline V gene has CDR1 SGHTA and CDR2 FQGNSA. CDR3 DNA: TGTGCCAGCAGCTCCCTGTATGGGTCCAAAAGCAATCAGCCCCAGCATTTT. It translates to CASSSLYGSKSNQPQHF.

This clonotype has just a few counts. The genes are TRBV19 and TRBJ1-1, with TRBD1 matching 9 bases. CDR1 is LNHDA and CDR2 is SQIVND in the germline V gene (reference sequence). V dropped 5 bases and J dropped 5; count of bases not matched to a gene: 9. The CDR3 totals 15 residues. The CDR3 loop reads CASSVTGGAGTEAFF. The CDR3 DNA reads TGTGCCAGTAGTGTTACAGGGGGCGCTGGGACTGAAGCTTTCTTT. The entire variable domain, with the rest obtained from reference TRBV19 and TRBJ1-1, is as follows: DGGITQSPKYLFRKEGQNVTLSCEQNLNHDAMYWYRQDPGQGLRLIYYSQIVNDFQKGDIAEGYSVSREKKESFPLTVTSAQKNPTAFYLCASSVTGGAGTEAFFGQGTRLTVV.

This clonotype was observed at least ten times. The CDR3 here is CASSLLPGGDGYTF. In DNA, the CDR3 is TGTGCCAGCAGCTTACTTCCAGGGGGCGATGGCTACACCTTC. The V and J genes are TRBV7-8 and TRBJ1-2; 8 bases align to TRBD1. The CDR3 totals 14 residues. Trimming removed 2 bases from V and 6 bases from J; junction bases left unmatched: 5. CDR1 is SGHVS and CDR2 is FQNEAQ in the germline V gene. The whole variable domain, remainder taken from reference TRBV7-8 and TRBJ1-2, is GAGVSQSPRYKVAKRGQDVALRCDPISGHVSLFWYQQALGQGPEFLTYFQNEAQLDKSGLPSDRFFAERPEGSVSTLKIQRTQQEDSAVYLCASSLLPGGDGYTFGSGTRLTVV.

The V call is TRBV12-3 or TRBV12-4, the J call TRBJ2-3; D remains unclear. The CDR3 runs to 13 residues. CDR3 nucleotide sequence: TGTGTAGTCGCGCGGAGTAGCACAGATACGCAGTATTTT. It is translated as CVVARSSTDTQYF.

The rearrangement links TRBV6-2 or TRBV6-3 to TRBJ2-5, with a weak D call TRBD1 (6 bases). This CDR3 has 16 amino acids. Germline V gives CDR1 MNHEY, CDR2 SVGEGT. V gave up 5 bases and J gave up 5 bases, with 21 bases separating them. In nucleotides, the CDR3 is TGTGCCAGCAGTGGAACAGGGCTTGAGACTGGGGAGACCCAGTACTTC. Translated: CASSGTGLETGETQYF.